This T cell receptor beta chain originates from a study of T cells in localized non-small cell lung cancer. Findings and limits, study-wide: Uninvolved adjacent lung had the highest recorded T cell clonality, with tumor below it.

This CDR3 spans 14 amino acids. Germline values: CDR1 GTSNPN, CDR2 SVGIG (reference sequence). Trimming removed 2 bases from V and 7 bases from J, with 17 bases in between. Generated by immunoSEQ multiplex PCR, the TCRdb table keeps only in-frame clones and is missing some. Among over 20,000 clones listed, 92% were seen once. As for this clone: The target antigen is unknown.

The chain combines TRBV30 with TRBJ1-1; D is undetermined. The source was peripheral blood, collected before any cancer treatment. This TCR came from a man aged 35 to 69 with stage III squamous cell lung carcinoma. The CDR3 DNA reads TGTGCCTGGAGTCTTGACTACGGTTCGGGTGAAGCTTTCTTT. As protein: CAWSLDYGSGEAFF.